This entry lists 2 T cell receptor beta chains sequenced from one sample in a study of T cells in Graves' hyperthyroidism and ophthalmopathy. The CDR3 regions of TCR beta were amplified from RNA transcripts. The HTBI set primed first-round TCR CDR3 RT-PCR. TCRdb itself ran the multiplex PCR reads through MiXCR, one entry per CDR3 protein. The profile shows 610,000 or so distinct CDR3 sequences, around 46% of them singletons. Sequences were obtained from peripheral blood or thyroid tissue (not recorded which). Receptor source: a woman younger than 35 with Graves' hyperthyroidism.

This clonotype has at least ten counts. The genes are TRBV9 and TRBJ1-3; D ambiguous. In germline, CDR1 is SGDLS, CDR2 YYNGEE. V dropped 4 bases and J dropped 0 bases, with 11 bases sitting between them. This CDR3 is built from 15 residues. The CDR3 nucleotides are TGTGCCAGCAGCCAGAGGGTCAGCTCTGGAAACACCATATATTTT. This translates into CASSQRVSSGNTIYF.

The chain combines TRBV20-1 with TRBJ2-7; 9 bases map to TRBD1. Looked up from germline, CDR1 is DFQATT and CDR2 is SNEGSKA (reference sequence). The CDR3 length is 14 residues. V dropped 1 base and J dropped 5; count of bases not matched to a gene: 6. CDR3 DNA: TGCAGTGCTAGAGCGGAGACAGGGGGACACGAGCAGTACTTC. Translating gives CSARAETGGHEQYF.